The 20 T cell receptor beta chains in this list originate from one sample, sequenced in a study of CD8+CD57+ T cells in acquired aplastic anemia. The TCR beta profiling, which covered VDJ combination and CDR3 sequence, was carried out using genomic DNA as the template. TCRdb processed the reads anew with MiXCR; each CDR3 protein has one entry. The table records 160,000 or so distinct CDR3 sequences, 40% to 55% of them present only once. Those patients picked for sequencing had displayed CD8+CD57+ cell expansion on flow cytometry. Sequencing was carried out using sorted CD4+, CD8+, or CD8+CD57+ T cells (not recorded which) from PBMCs. The receptors here all came from a human donor with aplastic anemia.

V usage is TRBV19 and J usage is TRBJ2-4; D remains ambiguous. The CDR3 contains 14 residues. The germline gives CDR1 LNHDA, CDR2 SQIVND (reference sequence). Deletions cut 5 bases from V and 0 bases from J, with 8 bases between. The CDR3 sequence: CASSQVLAKNIQYF. The CDR3 DNA sequence: TGTGCCAGTAGTCAAGTTCTAGCCAAAAACATTCAGTACTTC.

In its sample, this clonotype was seen many times. This rearrangement joins TRBV11-2 to TRBJ2-6; D is unclear. This CDR3 contains 17 residues. Germline CDR1 is SGHAT and CDR2 is FQNNGV. Trimming shortened V by 2 bases and J by 3 bases, and 14 bases separated the two germline ends. This CDR3 is CASSLKTDLFGANVLTF. The CDR3 DNA reads as TGTGCCAGCAGCTTAAAAACAGATCTTTTTGGGGCCAACGTCCTGACTTTC.

This sequence joins TRBV12-3 or TRBV12-4 and TRBJ2-7; the match to TRBD2 covers 14 bases. The CDR3 extends over 18 amino acids. V lost 6 bases and J lost 2; bases outside the gene matches: 12. The DNA of the CDR3 is TGTGCCAGCAGGGTGGGACTAGCGGGAGTGACGGCCCCCTACGAGCAGTACTTC. Protein product: CASRVGLAGVTAPYEQYF.

This clonotype showed up just once. This sequence joins TRBV10-3 and TRBJ2-1; D gene unclear. The V and J ends lost 3 bases and 0 bases respectively, with 12 bases between them. CDR1 is ENHRY, CDR2 SYGVKD, per germline. The CDR3 spans 16 residues. CDR3 DNA: TGTGCCATCAGTGATAAGCACATAAGCTCCTACAATGAGCAGTTCTTC. It encodes CAISDKHISSYNEQFF.

The chain has TRBV20-1 and TRBJ2-5; 10 nucleotides align to TRBD1. CDR3 size: 14 residues. Germline assignment: CDR1 DFQATT and CDR2 SNEGSKA (reference sequence). The V segment lost 3 bases and the J segment 2 bases; nucleotides outside the gene matches: 3. The CDR3 is CSASRTGGQETQYF. The CDR3 DNA reads TGCAGTGCTAGTAGGACAGGGGGTCAAGAGACCCAGTACTTC.

About this clonotype itself: Given a much more abundant clone one base away, this may be a read error. The V gene is TRBV2, the J gene TRBJ1-5; D remains unclear. V was clipped by 6 bases and J by 1 base, with 7 bases between them. Germline V lookup: CDR1 SNHLY, CDR2 FYNNEI. CDR3 length: 13 amino acids. The CDR3 coding sequence is TGTGCCAGCAGCGGACGGAGCAATCAGCCCCAGCATTTT. The encoded protein is CASSGRSNQPQHF.

The gene calls are TRBV9 and TRBJ2-7; unclear D gene. V was clipped by 3 bases and J by 3 bases, with 13 bases between them. Germline lookup yields CDR1 SGDLS and CDR2 YYNGEE. The CDR3 spans 14 residues. The CDR3 DNA is TGTGCCAGCAGCGCCGGAAAGGGTGGCTACGAGCAGTACTTC. Translating it yields CASSAGKGGYEQYF. The full variable domain, its missing parts supplied by reference TRBV9 and TRBJ2-7, is DSGVTQTPKHLITATGQRVTLRCSPRSGDLSVYWYQQSLDQGLQFLIQYYNGEERAKGNILERFSAQQFPDLHSELNLSSLELGDSALYFCASSAGKGGYEQYFGPGTRLTVT.

This rearrangement joins TRBV11-1 to TRBJ1-5; 8 positions agree with TRBD1. The CDR3 loop spans 16 amino acids. The junction had 10 bases not matched to a gene; V was cut back by 5 bases and J by 4 bases. The V gene's germline CDR1 is SGHAT and CDR2 FQDESV (reference sequence). CDR3 region: CASSPGDRGLNQPQHF. The CDR3 coding sequence is TGTGCCAGCAGCCCTGGAGACAGGGGACTTAATCAGCCCCAGCATTTT.

The chain couples TRBV24-1 to TRBJ2-2, with unresolved D. The CDR3 has 15 amino acids. CDR1 is KGHDR and CDR2 is SFDVKD in the germline V gene. Trimming took off 3 bases at V and 3 bases at J, with 10 bases between the two ends. In DNA form, the CDR3 reads TGTGCCACCAGTGATAGATTACGCGACACCGGGGAGCTGTTTTTT. Translated: CATSDRLRDTGELFF.

V usage is TRBV24-1 and J usage is TRBJ1-5; maybe TRBD1 (6 bases). Per germline, CDR1 KGHDR and CDR2 SFDVKD. The CDR3 sequence is 13 residues long. The V and J ends lost 4 bases and 9 bases respectively, with 12 bases between them. CDR3 protein: CATSDTGLRPQHF. CDR3 in DNA: TGTGCCACCAGTGACACAGGGTTGCGGCCCCAGCATTTT.

This clonotype came up many times. The chain joins TRBV19 to TRBJ1-2; perhaps TRBD1 as D (5 bases). The germline V and J ends were trimmed by 6 bases and 8 bases, with 16 bases remaining between them. The CDR3 extends over 13 amino acids. CDR1 and CDR2 from the germline V gene are LNHDA and SQIVND (reference sequence). Here the CDR3 reads CASRGTILSGYTF. CDR3 sequence (DNA): TGTGCCAGTAGAGGGACGATCCTCTCGGGCTACACCTTC.

The V gene is TRBV5-1, the J gene TRBJ1-1; no clear D gene. CDR1 SGHRS and CDR2 YFSETQ come from the germline V gene. CDR3 size: 13 residues. Trimming cost V 0 bases and J 5 bases, with 8 bases left between them. DNA for the CDR3: TGCGCCAGCAGCTTGGAACAGCGGACTGAAGCTTTCTTT. Encoded protein: CASSLEQRTEAFF.

The V call is TRBV7-8, the J call TRBJ2-1; D may match TRBD1 or TRBD2 (6 bases each). This CDR3 contains 13 residues. Germline CDR1 is SGHVS and CDR2 is FQNEAQ. V was cut by 3 bases and J by 9 bases, with 12 bases left in between. This chain's CDR3 is CASSFGWGAEQFF. CDR3 DNA: TGTGCCAGCAGCTTTGGTTGGGGGGCTGAGCAGTTCTTC.

This clonotype was counted ten times or more. The chain is built from TRBV9 and TRBJ2-2, with 10 bases identical to TRBD2. CDR1 and CDR2 (germline): SGDLS, YYNGEE. The CDR3 has 15 residues. J lost 6 bases, V lost 3 bases, and 5 bases had no gene match. The CDR3 sequence is CASSEREGLAGELFF. Here the CDR3 DNA reads TGTGCCAGCAGCGAGCGGGAGGGCCTAGCCGGGGAGCTGTTTTTT. Combining the CDR3 with reference TRBV9 and TRBJ2-2 gives the whole variable domain DSGVTQTPKHLITATGQRVTLRCSPRSGDLSVYWYQQSLDQGLQFLIQYYNGEERAKGNILERFSAQQFPDLHSELNLSSLELGDSALYFCASSEREGLAGELFFGEGSRLTVL.

This clonotype turned up a few times. This chain connects TRBV20-1 to TRBJ2-7; maybe TRBD1 (8 bases). The CDR3 length is 14 residues. Trimming removed 2 bases at V and 5 bases at J, with 16 bases between. Germline V gene lookup returns CDR1 DFQATT and CDR2 SNEGSKA (reference sequence). Here the CDR3 reads CSARPLTGGDEQYF. CDR3 DNA: TGCAGTGCTAGACCCCTAACAGGGGGGGACGAGCAGTACTTC.

This clonotype was seen at least ten times. The V call is TRBV7-9, the J call TRBJ1-5; 10 nucleotides align to TRBD1. The V gene's germline CDR1 is SEHNR and CDR2 FQNEAQ (reference sequence). The CDR3 contains 15 residues. Germline trimming cut 4 bases from V and 8 bases from J; bases unmatched to any gene: 8. CDR3 sequence: CASSSDGTGVKPQHF. CDR3 DNA sequence: TGTGCCAGCAGCTCAGATGGGACAGGGGTGAAGCCCCAGCATTTT. Combining the CDR3 with reference TRBV7-9 and TRBJ1-5 gives the whole variable domain DTGVSQNPRHKITKRGQNVTFRCDPISEHNRLYWYRQTLGQGPEFLTYFQNEAQLEKSRLLSDRFSAERPKGSFSTLEIQRTEQGDSAMYLCASSSDGTGVKPQHFGDGTRLSIL.

This clonotype has ten or more counts. A much more abundant neighbour one base away suggests this may be a read error. The chain is built from TRBV5-8 and TRBJ2-7; D remains unclear. Trimming left V 3 bases short and J 3 bases short, with 10 bases between. CDR3 length: 13 amino acids. Germline V gene lookup returns CDR1 SGHTS and CDR2 YDEGEE. The CDR3 sequence is CASSSATFYEQYF. The CDR3 bases are TGTGCCAGCAGCTCGGCCACGTTCTACGAGCAGTACTTC. Full variable domain (outside the CDR3, taken from reference TRBV5-8 and TRBJ2-7): EAGVTQSPTHLIKTRGQQATLRCSPISGHTSVYWYQQALGLGLQFLLWYDEGEERNRGNFPPRFSGRQFPNYSSELNVNALELEDSALYLCASSSATFYEQYFGPGTRLTVT.

As regards this clonotype: This may come from a read error, since a much larger clone is one base off. V usage is TRBV6-1 and J usage is TRBJ1-2; D is unresolved. Germline assignment: CDR1 MNHNS and CDR2 SASEGT. V lost 2 bases and J lost 8, with 15 bases in between. CDR3 length equals 14 residues. Here the CDR3 reads CASSEIFAGGGYTF. The CDR3 DNA reads as TGTGCCAGCAGTGAAATCTTTGCAGGCGGGGGCTACACCTTC.

This chain uses TRBV20-1 with TRBJ1-2; D is perhaps TRBD1 (5 bases). The CDR3 consists of 14 residues. Deletions cut 4 bases from V and 7 bases from J, with 19 bases between. The germline gives CDR1 DFQATT, CDR2 SNEGSKA (reference sequence). The CDR3: CSATGRLTSGGYTF. CDR3 in DNA: TGCAGTGCTACGGGACGATTGACGAGTGGTGGCTACACCTTC.

The rearrangement links TRBV12-3 or TRBV12-4 to TRBJ2-2, with TRBD1 identical over 8 bases. V lost 4 bases and J lost 6; bases outside the gene matches: 4. This CDR3 has 14 amino acids. The CDR3 DNA reads TGTGCCAGCAGTTATAAACAGGGGGCCGGGGAGCTGTTTTTT. This encodes CASSYKQGAGELFF.